This entry lists 29 T cell receptor beta chains sequenced from one sample in a study of blood T cells in healthy people across ages. PCR was performed a second time for roughly 7 to 12 cycles using a sample-barcoded 5' primer and a J-beta primer mix. TCRdb used MiXCR to reprocess the 5' RACE reads, holding one entry per CDR3 protein. The table records some 1,000,000 distinct CDR3 sequences, around 27% of them present only once. These data were likewise used in another study, on T cells of mothers and their children.

Sequencing used blood. These receptor sequences come from a girl aged 2-15 years in good health.

This clonotype has a handful of counts. This rearrangement joins TRBV6-2 or TRBV6-3 to TRBJ2-7, with D unresolved. There are 14 residues in the CDR3. Germline V CDR1 and CDR2: MNHEY, SVGEGT. The germline V and J ends were trimmed by 0 bases and 3 bases, with 9 bases remaining between them. The CDR3 loop is CASSYSISVYEQYF. Written as DNA, the CDR3 is TGTGCCAGCAGTTACTCGATCTCGGTCTACGAGCAGTACTTC.

This chain links TRBV12-3 or TRBV12-4 with TRBJ2-3; D is unresolved. The V end lost 4 bases, the J end lost 9 bases, and 11 bases lay between the germline ends. The CDR3 consists of 12 residues. The CDR3 region is CASSSTGPTQYF. The CDR3 nucleotides are TGTGCCAGCAGTTCGACTGGCCCGACGCAGTATTTT.

The chain links TRBV29-1 to TRBJ2-1, with D hard to call. Trimming took off 3 bases at V and 4 bases at J, with 7 bases between the two ends. Germline loops: CDR1 SQVTM, CDR2 ANQGSEA. The CDR3 is 12 residues long. The CDR3 DNA is TGCAGCGTTGATTACAGATACAATGAGCAGTTCTTC. Amino acids: CSVDYRYNEQFF.

This clonotype occurred a few times. The chain is built from TRBV18 and TRBJ2-5; 8 positions agree with TRBD1. V dropped 1 base and J dropped 2; count of bases not matched to a gene: 9. Germline values: CDR1 KGHSH, CDR2 LQKENI. The CDR3 loop spans 17 amino acids. The CDR3 coding sequence is TGTGCCAGCTCACCACGTGCGGGACAGGCGTTTCAAGAGACCCAGTACTTC. Its translation: CASSPRAGQAFQETQYF.

This clonotype occurred a few times. The gene calls are TRBV7-9 and TRBJ2-6; no clear D. V lost 5 bases, J lost 0 bases, and 14 bases lay in between. This CDR3 has 17 residues. The germline V gene encodes CDR1 SEHNR and CDR2 FQNEAQ (reference sequence). CDR3 residues: CASSTPKSPSGANVLTF. In DNA, the CDR3 is TGTGCCAGCAGCACCCCGAAAAGTCCCTCTGGGGCCAACGTCCTGACTTTC.

This sequence joins TRBV7-9 and TRBJ1-5; TRBD1 is a possible D gene (5 bases). The CDR3 is 15 residues long. Germline V gene data show CDR1 as SEHNR and CDR2 as FQNEAQ (reference sequence). V was clipped by 0 bases and J by 5 bases, with 11 bases between them. CDR3 coding DNA: TGTGCCAGCAGCTTAGCAACGGGGCCTGATCAGCCCCAGCATTTT. This encodes CASSLATGPDQPQHF.

The V gene is TRBV7-2, the J gene TRBJ2-7; TRBD2 matches at 13 bases. The CDR3 spans 17 residues. Germline V lookup: CDR1 SGHTA, CDR2 FQGNSA. Germline trimming cut 4 bases from V and 3 bases from J; bases unmatched to any gene: 9. The CDR3 reads CASSSRSGLAGIYEQYF. The CDR3 coding sequence is TGTGCCAGCAGCTCACGATCGGGACTAGCGGGGATCTACGAGCAGTACTTC. Variable domain in full (rest from reference TRBV7-2 and TRBJ2-7): GAGVSQSPSNKVTEKGKDVELRCDPISGHTALYWYRQSLGQGLEFLIYFQGNSAPDKSGLPSDRFSAERTGGSVSTLTIQRTQQEDSAVYLCASSSRSGLAGIYEQYFGPGTRLTVT.

The chain couples TRBV6-5 to TRBJ2-1; D is uncertain. The CDR3 is made up of 15 amino acids. Trimming cost V 6 bases and J 4 bases, with 16 bases left between them. Looked up from germline, CDR1 is MNHEY and CDR2 is SVGAGI. CDR3 bases: TGTGCCAGCAGCCTCGTATCCTCTCCTTACAATGAGCAGTTCTTC. Amino acids: CASSLVSSPYNEQFF.

The chain couples TRBV7-8 to TRBJ2-7; D is unresolved. There are 14 residues in the CDR3. The V gene lost 4 bases and the J gene lost 3 bases, with 13 bases spanning the gap. The germline CDR1 and CDR2 sequences are SGHVS and FQNEAQ. For the CDR3, the DNA is TGTGCCAGCAGCTCCCGATCAAAGGGCTACGAGCAGTACTTC. This sequence encodes CASSSRSKGYEQYF.

This clonotype was picked up a small number of times. The genes are TRBV14 and TRBJ1-1; D is unresolved. CDR3 size: 13 residues. The V and J ends lost 5 bases and 0 bases respectively, with 7 bases between them. CDR1 SGHDN and CDR2 FVKESK come from the germline V gene. The CDR3 nucleotides read TGTGCCAGCAGCGAAGCCCTGAACACTGAAGCTTTCTTT. Translation: CASSEALNTEAFF.

The chain joins TRBV6-1 to TRBJ2-3, with D maybe TRBD1 (6 bases). The CDR3 loop spans 15 amino acids. V lost 5 bases to trimming and J lost 2 bases, with 14 bases between them. Germline assignment: CDR1 MNHNS and CDR2 SASEGT. The CDR3 DNA sequence: TGTGCCAGCAGTTCCGGGACATTCTCCACAGATACGCAGTATTTT. Amino acids: CASSSGTFSTDTQYF.

The CDR3: CASSWTDNEQFF. The CDR3 coding sequence is TGCGCCAGCAGCTGGACGGACAATGAGCAGTTCTTC. This rearrangement joins TRBV5-1 to TRBJ2-1; no firm D call. This CDR3 has 12 amino acids. CDR1 is SGHRS and CDR2 is YFSETQ in the germline V gene. V dropped 3 bases and J dropped 5 bases, with 6 bases sitting between them.

V gene TRBV29-1 combines with J gene TRBJ2-2; a weak D match, TRBD2 (6 bases). Per the germline V gene, CDR1 is SQVTM and CDR2 is ANQGSEA. V was pared by 5 bases and J by 2 bases, with 12 bases between. The CDR3 covers 14 residues. The CDR3 bases are TGCAGCGTTCAAACTAGCCGTAACACCGGGGAGCTGTTTTTT. Protein product: CSVQTSRNTGELFF.

V and J are TRBV27 and TRBJ2-7; D remains ambiguous. This CDR3 has 17 residues. Germline lookup yields CDR1 MNHEY and CDR2 SMNVEV (reference sequence). V gave up 0 bases and J gave up 1 base, with 16 bases separating them. The CDR3 protein is CASSLSPDGLSSYEQYF. The CDR3 region has the DNA TGTGCCAGCAGTTTATCTCCAGACGGTTTATCATCCTACGAGCAGTACTTC.

The chain couples TRBV29-1 to TRBJ2-3, with TRBD1 matching over 8 bases. The CDR3 contains 15 residues. Germline V lookup: CDR1 SQVTM, CDR2 ANQGSEA. J lost 6 bases, V lost 3 bases, and 11 bases had no gene match. The CDR3 nucleotides are TGCAGCGTTGATGAGGTTGGACAGGGCGGGGATACGCAGTATTTT. It codes for CSVDEVGQGGDTQYF.

There are a few counts of this clonotype. The CDR3 is CASNPGAGGYVNTEAFF. The CDR3 DNA follows: TGTGCCAGCAACCCGGGGGCAGGGGGCTACGTGAACACTGAAGCTTTCTTT. The chain joins TRBV6-1 to TRBJ1-1, with 8 bases matching TRBD1. J lost 0 bases, V lost 7 bases, and 13 bases had no gene match. Germline V gives CDR1 MNHNS, CDR2 SASEGT. The CDR3 loop spans 17 amino acids.

At least ten counts were recorded for this clonotype. The CDR3 DNA reads TGCGCCAGCAGCTTGGGCAATATCGAAGCAGGGGAGACCCAGTACTTC. Its protein product is CASSLGNIEAGETQYF. The rearrangement links TRBV5-1 to TRBJ2-7, with D possibly TRBD1 on 5 matching bases. Gene TRBJ2-5 matches the end of the DNA better, so the J call may be wrong. CDR1 and CDR2 (germline): SGHRS, YFSETQ. CDR3 size: 16 residues.

This clonotype turned up a few times. One junction end does not reproduce the germline sequence, and a read error may be involved. The V gene is TRBV28, the J gene TRBJ2-1, with 7 bases fitting TRBD2. The CDR3 spans 19 residues. Germline assignment: CDR1 MDHEN and CDR2 SYDVKM. CDR3 nucleotides: TGCGCCAGCAGTTTTTCGGGGTTACCTGGGAGGGGTTTCTACAATGAGCAGTTCTTC. Translation: CASSFSGLPGRGFYNEQFF.

This clonotype turned up a few times. This sequence joins TRBV6-1 and TRBJ1-1, with D tentatively TRBD1 (6 bases). The V gene lost 3 bases and the J gene lost 8 bases, with 10 bases spanning the gap. The CDR3 contains 12 residues. Germline V lookup: CDR1 MNHNS, CDR2 SASEGT. The CDR3 DNA is TGTGCCAGCAGTGAGGGGACACTCGAAGCTTTCTTT. Protein sequence: CASSEGTLEAFF.

This clonotype was observed a handful of times. The J gene is TRBJ2-5, the V gene TRBV24-1, with 8 bases lining up with TRBD1. V lost 0 bases to trimming and J lost 5 bases; unmatched junction nucleotides: 10. Per germline, CDR1 KGHDR and CDR2 SFDVKD. This CDR3 spans 17 amino acids. The CDR3 loop reads CATSDLQAGGVGETQYF. The CDR3 region has the DNA TGTGCCACCAGTGATTTGCAGGCAGGGGGCGTAGGGGAGACCCAGTACTTC.

The V and J genes are TRBV7-9 and TRBJ2-5, with D maybe TRBD2 (6 bases). The length of the CDR3 is 13 residues. Germline CDR1 is SEHNR and CDR2 is FQNEAQ (reference sequence). V shed 7 bases and J shed 2 bases, with 11 bases lying between them. CDR3 nucleotides: TGTGCCAGCACCCGACTAGTTCAAGAGACCCAGTACTTC. This gives the protein CASTRLVQETQYF.

This clonotype was detected ten times or more. The chain links TRBV9 to TRBJ2-7; 7 nucleotides line up with TRBD1. Germline V gene lookup returns CDR1 SGDLS and CDR2 YYNGEE. The trim removed 4 bases at V and 5 bases at J, leaving 6 bases unmatched. This CDR3 has 13 residues. CDR3: CASSLNRGDEQYF. The CDR3 region has the DNA TGTGCCAGCAGCTTAAACAGGGGAGACGAGCAGTACTTC.

This clonotype has just a few counts. The chain has TRBV13 and TRBJ2-2; TRBD2 matches 9 bases. CDR1 and CDR2 (germline): PRHDT, FYEKMQ (reference sequence). Losses at the gene ends were 1 base for V and 5 bases for J; bases not matched to a gene: 8. This CDR3 spans 17 amino acids. The CDR3 here is CASSLERREGLTGELFF. CDR3 DNA sequence: TGTGCCAGCAGCTTAGAGAGGCGGGAGGGCCTGACCGGGGAGCTGTTTTTT. Complete variable domain (other parts from reference TRBV13 and TRBJ2-2): AAGVIQSPRHLIKEKRETATLKCYPIPRHDTVYWYQQGPGQDPQFLISFYEKMQSDKGSIPDRFSAQQFSDYHSELNMSSLELGDSALYFCASSLERREGLTGELFFGEGSRLTVL.

The chain carries TRBV7-9 and TRBJ2-7; D gene ambiguous. V gave up 5 bases and J gave up 0 bases, with 14 bases separating them. The CDR3 is 15 amino acids. CDR1 and CDR2 from the germline V gene are SEHNR and FQNEAQ (reference sequence). CDR3 in amino acids: CASSGPSPSSYEQYF. DNA for the CDR3: TGTGCCAGCAGCGGCCCATCCCCCAGCTCCTACGAGCAGTACTTC.

This clonotype was picked up a small number of times. The chain couples TRBV28 to TRBJ1-2; no clear D gene. The CDR3 runs 14 residues. Trimming took off 3 bases at V and 2 bases at J, with 10 bases between the two ends. Per germline, CDR1 MDHEN and CDR2 SYDVKM. Here the CDR3 reads CASSLSRRNYGYTF. For the CDR3, the DNA is TGTGCCAGCAGTTTGTCGAGAAGGAACTATGGCTACACCTTC.

The rearrangement links TRBV4-1 to TRBJ2-1; D unresolved. CDR3 length equals 14 residues. V was clipped by 0 bases and J by 4 bases, with 7 bases between them. Looked up from germline, CDR1 is MGHRA and CDR2 is YSYEKL. CDR3 sequence: CASSQDPVYNEQFF. For the CDR3, the DNA is TGCGCCAGCAGCCAAGATCCCGTGTACAATGAGCAGTTCTTC.

V gene TRBV4-2 combines with J gene TRBJ1-2, with a possible D match to TRBD1 (5 bases). The CDR3 runs to 16 residues. Germline CDR1 and CDR2: LGHNA and YNFKEQ. V dropped 0 bases and J dropped 4 bases, with 15 bases sitting between them. CDR3 nucleotide sequence: TGTGCCAGCAGCCAAGATTACGGGGGATCGAGCTATGGCTACACCTTC. Translation: CASSQDYGGSSYGYTF.

The genes are TRBV7-9 and TRBJ2-5; D possibly corresponds to TRBD1 (5 bases). The DNA matches TRBJ2-1 better at its end, which makes the J call doubtful. This CDR3 spans 18 amino acids. The germline CDR1 and CDR2 sequences are SEHNR and FQNEAQ (reference sequence). The CDR3 coding sequence is TGTGCCAGCAGCTTATCAAGTTTCCAGGGATTCTCCGGTCATGAGCAGTTCTTC. Translating it yields CASSLSSFQGFSGHEQFF.

The chain couples TRBV9 to TRBJ2-5, with TRBD2 matching 7 bases. The germline V gene encodes CDR1 SGDLS and CDR2 YYNGEE. The CDR3 is made up of 14 amino acids. Trimming at V came to 2 bases and at J to 3 bases, leaving 4 bases not matched to a gene. The CDR3 DNA reads as TGTGCCAGCAGCGTGAGCGGGGCAGAAGAGACCCAGTACTTC. This encodes CASSVSGAEETQYF.